Below, one TCR beta chain is given with its context. This CDR3 contains 14 residues. The germline gives CDR1 MNHEY, CDR2 SVGAGI. The trim removed 8 bases at V and 7 bases at J, leaving 8 bases unmatched. Profiling relied on immunoSEQ multiplex PCR, and the TCRdb table lists in-frame clones only, not all of them. The repertoire holds around 180,000 clones, about 80% seen once, with 6.5% in the top ten. The entry originates in a study of blood T cell repertoires in COVID-19. The specimen sequenced was peripheral blood. The chain has TRBV6-5 and TRBJ1-6, with TRBD1 identical over 7 bases. The sequence derives from a man between 65 and 80 years old with active or convalescent COVID-19. The CDR3 coding sequence is TGTGCCAGCTCGGGAGACAGGGTGAATTCACCCCTCCACTTT. Its protein product is CASSGDRVNSPLHF.